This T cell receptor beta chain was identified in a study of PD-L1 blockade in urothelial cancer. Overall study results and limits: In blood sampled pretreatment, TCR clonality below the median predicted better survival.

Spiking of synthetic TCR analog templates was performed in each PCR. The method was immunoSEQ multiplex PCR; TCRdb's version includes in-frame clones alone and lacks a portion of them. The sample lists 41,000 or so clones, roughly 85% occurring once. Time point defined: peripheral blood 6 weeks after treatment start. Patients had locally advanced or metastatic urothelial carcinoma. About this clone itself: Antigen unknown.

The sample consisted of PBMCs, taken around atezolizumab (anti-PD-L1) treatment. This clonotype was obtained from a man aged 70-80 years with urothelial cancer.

CDR3 coding DNA: TGTGCCAGCAGTTACGGGCACTACGAGCAGTACTTC. Its protein product is CASSYGHYEQYF. The chain has TRBV6-6 and TRBJ2-7; no definite D call. The CDR3 consists of 12 residues. The V end lost 2 bases, the J end lost 3 bases, and 5 bases lay between the germline ends. Germline V lookup: CDR1 MNHNY, CDR2 SVGAGI (reference sequence).